Given below is one TCR beta chain in context. Its antigen remains unknown. One junction end does not reproduce the germline sequence, and a read error may be involved. A duration under 3 months, NOSPECS ≥4, CAS ≥3 and moderate-to-severe activity characterized the donors with ophthalmopathy. If patients had other autoimmune diseases, uncontrolled infections, pregnancy or lactation, they were excluded. The authors used Ficoll-Paque density gradient centrifugation to separate PBMCs. The input was approximately 9.3 ml of fresh peripheral blood. These data belong to a study of Graves' ophthalmopathy and Graves' hyperthyroidism. Findings and limits, study-wide: Its predictions of ophthalmopathy progression gave the model 60% to 71% sensitivity and about 72% specificity.

Amplification of the TCR beta CDR3 regions used RNA transcripts (as template). The library came from an HTBI-primed first-round RT-PCR and a second-round multiplex PCR. TCRdb re-called the multiplex PCR reads with MiXCR, one entry per CDR3 protein. The table shows around 660,000 distinct CDR3 sequences, with about two fifths occurring only once. In germline, CDR1 is KGHDR, CDR2 SFDVKD. CDR3 length: 14 amino acids. V usage is TRBV24-1 and J usage is TRBJ2-5, with 8 bases lining up with TRBD1. Sequencing input: peripheral blood. This TCR derives from an adult man with Graves' ophthalmopathy. CDR3 nucleotide sequence: TGTGCCACCAGTGATCCGACAGGGGAAGAGGCCCAGTACTTC. It translates to CATSDPTGEEAQYF.